The clone carrying this T cell receptor (beta chain) was seen just once. The CDR3 sequence is 15 residues long. V gave up 0 bases and J gave up 1 base, with 9 bases separating them. Germline CDR1 reads SGHAT; CDR2 reads FQNNGV. These data come from a study of blood T cell repertoires in COVID-19. Across the whole study: COVID-19 samples, acute and convalescent, were from the United States, Italy and Spain. PBMCs, B-cell-depleted T cells, or T cells provided the cDNA or gDNA that made up the material.

Authors' analysis steps: Reference gene primer amplification gave estimated nucleated cell counts. Profiled with immunoSEQ multiplex PCR; TCRdb holds only in-frame clones, not every one. V, J and clone size were drawn from that table, and D and trimming were deduced from the DNA. Here the sample spans around 400,000 clones, approximately 87% being singletons. Those enrolled in Seattle joined during active infection and were followed longitudinally afterward. The receptor was derived from a woman aged 60-75 years with COVID-19, enrolled during active disease. What was sequenced was peripheral blood. This chain connects TRBV11-2 to TRBJ1-1; unclear D gene. CDR3 sequence (DNA): TGTGCCAGCAGCTTAGAGTACAGAACGAACACTGAAGCTTTCTTT. It translates to CASSLEYRTNTEAFF.